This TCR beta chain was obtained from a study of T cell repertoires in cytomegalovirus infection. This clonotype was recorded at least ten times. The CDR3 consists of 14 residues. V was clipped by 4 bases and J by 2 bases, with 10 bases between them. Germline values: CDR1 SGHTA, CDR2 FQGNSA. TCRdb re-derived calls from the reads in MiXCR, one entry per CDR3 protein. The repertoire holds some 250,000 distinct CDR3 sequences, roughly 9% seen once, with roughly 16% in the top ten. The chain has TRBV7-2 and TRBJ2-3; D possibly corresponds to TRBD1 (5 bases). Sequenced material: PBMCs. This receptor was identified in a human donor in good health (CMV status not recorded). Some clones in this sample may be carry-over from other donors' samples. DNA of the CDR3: TGTGCCAGCAGCTCCGGACATTCCACAGATACGCAGTATTTT. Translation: CASSSGHSTDTQYF.